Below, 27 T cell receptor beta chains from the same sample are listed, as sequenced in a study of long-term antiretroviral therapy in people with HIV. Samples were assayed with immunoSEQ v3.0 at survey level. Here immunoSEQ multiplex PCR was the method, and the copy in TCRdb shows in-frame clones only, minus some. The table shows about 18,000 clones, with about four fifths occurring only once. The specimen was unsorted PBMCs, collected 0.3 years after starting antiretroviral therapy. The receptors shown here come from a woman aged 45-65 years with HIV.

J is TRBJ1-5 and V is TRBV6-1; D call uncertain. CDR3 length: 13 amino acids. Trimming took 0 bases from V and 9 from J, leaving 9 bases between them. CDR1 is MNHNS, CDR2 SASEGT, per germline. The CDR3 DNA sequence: TGTGCCAGCAGTGAAGCTGGGATCTCGCCCCAGCATTTT. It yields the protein CASSEAGISPQHF.

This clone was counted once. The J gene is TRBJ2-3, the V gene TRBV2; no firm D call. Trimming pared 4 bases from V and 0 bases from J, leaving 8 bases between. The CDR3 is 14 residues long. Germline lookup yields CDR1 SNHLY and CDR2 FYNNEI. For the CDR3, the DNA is TGTGCCAGCAGTGTCCAGACTAGCACAGATACGCAGTATTTT. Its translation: CASSVQTSTDTQYF.

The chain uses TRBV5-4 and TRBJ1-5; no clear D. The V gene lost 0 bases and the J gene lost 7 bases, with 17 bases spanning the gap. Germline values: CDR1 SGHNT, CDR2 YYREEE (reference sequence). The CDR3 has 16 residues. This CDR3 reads CASSLDTDPNSQPQHF. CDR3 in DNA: TGTGCCAGCAGCTTGGATACAGACCCAAATAGCCAGCCCCAGCATTTT.

The CDR3 protein is CASSRDSLNEKLFF. CDR3 bases: TGTGCCAGCAGCCGGGACAGCCTTAATGAAAAACTGTTTTTT. The chain employs TRBV6-1 and TRBJ1-4, with 7 bases lining up with TRBD1. This CDR3 has 14 residues. V shed 6 bases and J 4 bases; nucleotides not matched to a gene: 5. CDR1 is MNHNS and CDR2 is SASEGT in the germline V gene.

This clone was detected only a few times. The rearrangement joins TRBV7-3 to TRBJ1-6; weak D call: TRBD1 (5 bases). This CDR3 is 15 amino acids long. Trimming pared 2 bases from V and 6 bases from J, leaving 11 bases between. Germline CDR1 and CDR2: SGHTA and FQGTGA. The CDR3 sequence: CASSLGRGSNSPLHF. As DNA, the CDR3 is TGTGCCAGCAGCTTAGGAAGGGGTTCTAATTCACCCCTCCACTTT.

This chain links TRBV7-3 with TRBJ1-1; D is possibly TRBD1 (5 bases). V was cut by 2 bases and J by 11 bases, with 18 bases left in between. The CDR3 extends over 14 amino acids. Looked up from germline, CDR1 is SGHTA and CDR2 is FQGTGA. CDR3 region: CASSLSGTSHTAFF. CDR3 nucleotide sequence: TGTGCCAGCAGCTTATCCGGGACTTCCCATACGGCTTTCTTT.

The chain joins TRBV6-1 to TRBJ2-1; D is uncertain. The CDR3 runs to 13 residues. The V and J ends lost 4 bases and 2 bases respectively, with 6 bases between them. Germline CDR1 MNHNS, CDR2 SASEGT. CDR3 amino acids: CASSAAAYNEQFF. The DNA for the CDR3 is TGTGCCAGCAGTGCCGCAGCCTACAATGAGCAGTTCTTC.

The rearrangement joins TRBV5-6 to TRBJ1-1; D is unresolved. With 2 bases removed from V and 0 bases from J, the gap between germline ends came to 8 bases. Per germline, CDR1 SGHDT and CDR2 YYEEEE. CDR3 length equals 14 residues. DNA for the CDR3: TGTGCCAGCAGCTTATTATCCATGAACACTGAAGCTTTCTTT. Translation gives CASSLLSMNTEAFF.

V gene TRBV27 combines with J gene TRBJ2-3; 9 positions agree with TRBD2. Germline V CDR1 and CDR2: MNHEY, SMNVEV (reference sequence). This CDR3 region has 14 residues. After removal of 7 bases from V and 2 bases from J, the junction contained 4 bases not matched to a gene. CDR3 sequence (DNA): TGTGCCAGCAACATAGCGGGGGCCACAGATACGCAGTATTTT. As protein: CASNIAGATDTQYF.

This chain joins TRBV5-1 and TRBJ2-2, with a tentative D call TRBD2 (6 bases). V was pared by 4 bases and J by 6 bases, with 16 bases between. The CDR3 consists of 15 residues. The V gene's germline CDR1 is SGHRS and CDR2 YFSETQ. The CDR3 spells CASSAWTGVSGELFF. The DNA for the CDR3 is TGCGCCAGCAGCGCATGGACGGGGGTCTCCGGGGAGCTGTTTTTT. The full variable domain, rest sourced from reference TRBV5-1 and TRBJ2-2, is KAGVTQTPRYLIKTRGQQVTLSCSPISGHRSVSWYQQTPGQGLQFLFEYFSETQRNKGNFPGRFSGRQFSNSRSEMNVSTLELGDSALYLCASSAWTGVSGELFFGEGSRLTVL.

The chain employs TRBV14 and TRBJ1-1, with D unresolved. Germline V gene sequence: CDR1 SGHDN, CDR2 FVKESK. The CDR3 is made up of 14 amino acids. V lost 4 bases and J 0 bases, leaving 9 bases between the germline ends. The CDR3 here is CASSPSGMNTEAFF. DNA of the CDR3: TGTGCCAGCAGCCCTTCGGGGATGAACACTGAAGCTTTCTTT.

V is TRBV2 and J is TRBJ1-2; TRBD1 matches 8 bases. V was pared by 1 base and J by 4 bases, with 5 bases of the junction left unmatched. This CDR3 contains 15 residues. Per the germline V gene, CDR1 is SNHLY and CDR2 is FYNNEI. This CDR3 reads CASSEDRGSLYGYTF. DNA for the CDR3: TGTGCCAGCAGTGAAGACAGGGGGTCCCTCTATGGCTACACCTTC.

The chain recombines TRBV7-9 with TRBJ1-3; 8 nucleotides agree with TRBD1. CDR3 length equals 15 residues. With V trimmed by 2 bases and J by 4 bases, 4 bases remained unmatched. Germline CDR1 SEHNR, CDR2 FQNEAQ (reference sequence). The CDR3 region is CASSLTGGKGNTIYF. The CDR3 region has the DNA TGTGCCAGCAGCTTAACAGGGGGAAAAGGAAACACCATATATTTT. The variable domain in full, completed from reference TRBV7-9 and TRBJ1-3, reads DTGVSQNPRHKITKRGQNVTFRCDPISEHNRLYWYRQTLGQGPEFLTYFQNEAQLEKSRLLSDRFSAERPKGSFSTLEIQRTEQGDSAMYLCASSLTGGKGNTIYFGEGSWLTVV.

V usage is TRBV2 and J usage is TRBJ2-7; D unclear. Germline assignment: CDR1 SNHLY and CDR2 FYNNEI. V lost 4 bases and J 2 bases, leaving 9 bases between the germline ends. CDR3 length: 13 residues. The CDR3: CASSVLGTYEQYV. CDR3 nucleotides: TGTGCCAGCAGTGTTCTAGGGACCTACGAGCAGTACGTC.

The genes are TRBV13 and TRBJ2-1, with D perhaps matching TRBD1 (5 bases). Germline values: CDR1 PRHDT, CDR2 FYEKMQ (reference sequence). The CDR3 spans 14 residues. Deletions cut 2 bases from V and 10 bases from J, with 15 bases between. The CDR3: CASSLRGWSVEQFF. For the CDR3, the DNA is TGTGCCAGCAGCTTAAGGGGATGGTCCGTAGAGCAGTTCTTC.

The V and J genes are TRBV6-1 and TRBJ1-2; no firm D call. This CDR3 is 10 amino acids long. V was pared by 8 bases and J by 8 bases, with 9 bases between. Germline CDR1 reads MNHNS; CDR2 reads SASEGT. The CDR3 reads CASQKVGYTF. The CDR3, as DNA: TGTGCCAGCCAAAAAGTGGGCTACACCTTC.

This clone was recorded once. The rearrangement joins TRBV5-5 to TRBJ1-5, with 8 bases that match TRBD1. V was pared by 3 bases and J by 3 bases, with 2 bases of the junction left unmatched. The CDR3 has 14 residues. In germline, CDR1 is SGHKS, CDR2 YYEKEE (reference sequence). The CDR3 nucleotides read TGTGCCAGCAGCTGGACAGGGAACAATCAGCCCCAGCATTTT. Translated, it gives CASSWTGNNQPQHF.

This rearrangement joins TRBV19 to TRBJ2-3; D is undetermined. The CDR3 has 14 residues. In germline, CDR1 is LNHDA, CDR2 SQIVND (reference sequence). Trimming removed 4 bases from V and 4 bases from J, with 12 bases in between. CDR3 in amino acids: CASSKRTGPDTQYF. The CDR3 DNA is TGTGCCAGTAGTAAAAGGACCGGCCCAGATACGCAGTATTTT.

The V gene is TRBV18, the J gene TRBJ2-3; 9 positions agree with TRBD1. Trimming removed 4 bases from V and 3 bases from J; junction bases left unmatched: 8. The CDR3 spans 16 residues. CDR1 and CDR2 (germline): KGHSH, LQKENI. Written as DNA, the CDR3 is TGTGCCAGCTCACTTCTACCGGGACAGGGTACAGATACGCAGTATTTT. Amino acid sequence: CASSLLPGQGTDTQYF.

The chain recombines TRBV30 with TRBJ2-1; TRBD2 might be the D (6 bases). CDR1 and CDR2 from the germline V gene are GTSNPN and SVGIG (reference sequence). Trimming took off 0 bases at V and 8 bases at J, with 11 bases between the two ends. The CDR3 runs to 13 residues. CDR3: CAWSVGGVDEQFF. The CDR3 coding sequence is TGTGCCTGGAGTGTTGGCGGGGTGGATGAGCAGTTCTTC.

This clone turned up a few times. This chain's CDR3 is CASSLTDGQGYAYEQYF. DNA of the CDR3: TGTGCCAGCAGCTTGACCGATGGACAGGGATACGCCTACGAGCAGTACTTC. The rearrangement joins TRBV7-6 to TRBJ2-7; the match to TRBD1 covers 8 bases. Germline trimming cut 3 bases from V and 2 bases from J; bases unmatched to any gene: 12. CDR1 is SGHVS and CDR2 is FNYEAQ in the germline V gene. The CDR3 runs to 17 residues.

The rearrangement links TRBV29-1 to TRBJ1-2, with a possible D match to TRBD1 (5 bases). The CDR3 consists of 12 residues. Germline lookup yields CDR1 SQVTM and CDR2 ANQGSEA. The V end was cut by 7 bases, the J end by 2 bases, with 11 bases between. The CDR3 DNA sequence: TGCAGCGCCGGGACGGCAAACTATGGCTACACCTTC. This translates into CSAGTANYGYTF.

CDR3 DNA: TGTGCCACCAGCAGAGGACAGGGTACCTACGAGCAGTACTTC. Its protein product is CATSRGQGTYEQYF. The chain has TRBV15 and TRBJ2-7, with 7 bases that match TRBD1. The CDR3 sequence is 14 residues long. Germline CDR1 LNHNV, CDR2 YYDKDF (reference sequence). J lost 2 bases, V lost 1 base, and 2 bases had no gene match. The variable domain in full, completed from reference TRBV15 and TRBJ2-7, reads DAMVIQNPRYQVTQFGKPVTLSCSQTLNHNVMYWYQQKSSQAPKLLFHYYDKDFNNEADTPDNFQSRRPNTSFCFLDIRSPGLGDTAMYLCATSRGQGTYEQYFGPGTRLTVT.

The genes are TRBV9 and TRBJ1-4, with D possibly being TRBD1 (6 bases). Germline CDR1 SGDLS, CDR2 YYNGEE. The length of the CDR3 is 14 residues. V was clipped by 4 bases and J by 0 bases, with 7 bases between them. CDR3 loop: CASSRQATNEKLFF. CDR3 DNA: TGTGCCAGCAGCAGACAGGCAACTAATGAAAAACTGTTTTTT.

The CDR3 coding sequence is TGTGCCAGCAGAAATCAACCCGCGGCCTACGAGCAGTACTTC. Its protein is CASRNQPAAYEQYF. The V gene is TRBV6-1, the J gene TRBJ2-7, with unresolved D. Germline loops: CDR1 MNHNS, CDR2 SASEGT. Trimming removed 6 bases at V and 2 bases at J, with 14 bases between. The CDR3 contains 14 residues.

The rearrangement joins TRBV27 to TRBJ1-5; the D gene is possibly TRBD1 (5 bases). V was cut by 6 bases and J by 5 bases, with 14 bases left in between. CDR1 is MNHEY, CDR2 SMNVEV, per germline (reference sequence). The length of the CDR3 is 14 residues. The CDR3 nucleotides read TGTGCCAGCAGGGGGCCCTCCACAGATCAGCCCCAGCATTTT. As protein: CASRGPSTDQPQHF.

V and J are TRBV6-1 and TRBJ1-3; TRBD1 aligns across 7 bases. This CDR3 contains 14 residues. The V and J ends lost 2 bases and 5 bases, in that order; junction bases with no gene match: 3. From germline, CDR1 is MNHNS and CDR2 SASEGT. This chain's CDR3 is CASSELGQRNTIYF. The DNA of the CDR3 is TGTGCCAGCAGTGAATTGGGACAGAGAAACACCATATATTTT.